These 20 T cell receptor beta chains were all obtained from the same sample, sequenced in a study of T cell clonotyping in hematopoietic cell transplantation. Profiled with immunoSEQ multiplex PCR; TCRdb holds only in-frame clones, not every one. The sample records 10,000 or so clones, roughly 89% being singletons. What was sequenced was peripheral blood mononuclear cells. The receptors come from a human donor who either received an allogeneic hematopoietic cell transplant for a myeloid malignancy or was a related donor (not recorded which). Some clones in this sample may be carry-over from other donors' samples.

CDR3 in DNA: TGTGCCAGCAGTACACTGGGACGGTACACTGAAGCTTTCTTT. It encodes CASSTLGRYTEAFF. The chain joins TRBV6-5 to TRBJ1-1; possible D gene TRBD1, 5 bases. CDR1 and CDR2 (germline): MNHEY, SVGAGI. V lost 5 bases and J lost 3, with 13 bases in between. This CDR3 has 14 residues.

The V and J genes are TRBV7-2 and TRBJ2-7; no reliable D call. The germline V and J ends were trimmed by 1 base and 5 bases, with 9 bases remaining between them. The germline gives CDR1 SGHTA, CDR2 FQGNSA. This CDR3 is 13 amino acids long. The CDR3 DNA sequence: TGTGCCAGCAGCTTAGGACCCGCCGACGAGCAGTACTTC. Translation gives CASSLGPADEQYF.

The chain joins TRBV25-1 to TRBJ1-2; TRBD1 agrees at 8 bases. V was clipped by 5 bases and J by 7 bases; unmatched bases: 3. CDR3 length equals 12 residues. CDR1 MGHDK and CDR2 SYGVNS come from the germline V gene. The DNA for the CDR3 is TGTGCCAGCAGTTACGACAGGGGTGGCTACACCTTC. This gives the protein CASSYDRGGYTF.

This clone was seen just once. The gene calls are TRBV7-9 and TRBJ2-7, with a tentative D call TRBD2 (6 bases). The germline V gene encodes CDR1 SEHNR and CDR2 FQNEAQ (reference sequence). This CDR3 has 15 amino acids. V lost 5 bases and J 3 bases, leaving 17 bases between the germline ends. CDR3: CASSESRGGVYEQYF. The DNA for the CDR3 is TGTGCCAGCAGCGAGAGTAGGGGAGGCGTCTACGAGCAGTACTTC.

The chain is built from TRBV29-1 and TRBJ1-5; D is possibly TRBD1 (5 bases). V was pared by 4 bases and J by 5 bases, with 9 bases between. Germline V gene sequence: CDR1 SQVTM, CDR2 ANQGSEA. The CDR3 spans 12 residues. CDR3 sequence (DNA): TGCAGCGTTGCAGGGCTGGATCAGCCCCAGCATTTT. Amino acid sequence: CSVAGLDQPQHF.

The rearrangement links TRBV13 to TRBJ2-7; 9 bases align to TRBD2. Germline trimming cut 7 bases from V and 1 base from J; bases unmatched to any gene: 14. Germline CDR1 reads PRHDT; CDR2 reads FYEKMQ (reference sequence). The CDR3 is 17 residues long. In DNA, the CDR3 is TGTGCCAGCACCACCCGTGGGGGTCTAGCGGGGTCCTACGAGCAGTACTTC. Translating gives CASTTRGGLAGSYEQYF.

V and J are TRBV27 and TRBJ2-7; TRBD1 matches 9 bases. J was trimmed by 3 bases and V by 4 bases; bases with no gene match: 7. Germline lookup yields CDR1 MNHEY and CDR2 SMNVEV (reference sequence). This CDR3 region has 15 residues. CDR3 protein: CASSSAGTGYYEQYF. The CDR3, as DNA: TGTGCCAGCAGTTCCGCCGGGACAGGGTACTACGAGCAGTACTTC.

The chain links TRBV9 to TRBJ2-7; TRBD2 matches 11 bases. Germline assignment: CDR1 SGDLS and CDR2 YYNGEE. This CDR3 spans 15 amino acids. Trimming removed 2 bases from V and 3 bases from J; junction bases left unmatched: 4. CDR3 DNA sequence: TGTGCCAGCAGCGTGTCGGGACTAGCGGACTACGAGCAGTACTTC. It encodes CASSVSGLADYEQYF.

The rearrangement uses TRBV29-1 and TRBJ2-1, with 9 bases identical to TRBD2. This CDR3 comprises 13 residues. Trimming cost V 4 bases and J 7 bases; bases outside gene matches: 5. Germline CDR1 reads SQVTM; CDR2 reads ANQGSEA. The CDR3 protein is CSVGGLASNEQFF. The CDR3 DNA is TGCAGCGTTGGGGGACTAGCCTCGAATGAGCAGTTCTTC.

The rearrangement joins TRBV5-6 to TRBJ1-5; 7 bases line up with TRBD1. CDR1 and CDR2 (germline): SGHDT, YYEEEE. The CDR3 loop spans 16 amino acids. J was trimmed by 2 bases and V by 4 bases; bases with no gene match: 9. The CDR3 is CASSNNRGAGNQPQHF. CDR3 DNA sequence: TGTGCCAGCAGCAACAACAGGGGTGCGGGCAATCAGCCCCAGCATTTT. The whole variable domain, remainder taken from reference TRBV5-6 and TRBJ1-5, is DAGVTQSPTHLIKTRGQQVTLRCSPKSGHDTVSWYQQALGQGPQFIFQYYEEEERQRGNFPDRFSGHQFPNYSSELNVNALLLGDSALYLCASSNNRGAGNQPQHFGDGTRLSIL.

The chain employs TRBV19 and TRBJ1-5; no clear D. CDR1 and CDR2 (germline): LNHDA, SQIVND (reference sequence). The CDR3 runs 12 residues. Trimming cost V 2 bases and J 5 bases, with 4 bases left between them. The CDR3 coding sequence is TGTGCCAGTAGTATACGAGATCAGCCCCAGCATTTT. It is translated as CASSIRDQPQHF.

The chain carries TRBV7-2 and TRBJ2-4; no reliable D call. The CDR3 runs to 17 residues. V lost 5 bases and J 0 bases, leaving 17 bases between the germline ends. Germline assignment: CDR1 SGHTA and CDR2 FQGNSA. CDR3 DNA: TGTGCCAGCAGCCCCCGCGTTAGAACACTAGCCAAAAACATTCAGTACTTC. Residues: CASSPRVRTLAKNIQYF.

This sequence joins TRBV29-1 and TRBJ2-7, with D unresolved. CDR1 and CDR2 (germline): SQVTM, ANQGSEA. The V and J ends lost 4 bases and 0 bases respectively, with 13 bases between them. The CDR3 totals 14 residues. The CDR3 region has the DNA TGCAGCGTTGTCGGTACGCGGAGCTCCTACGAGCAGTACTTC. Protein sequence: CSVVGTRSSYEQYF.

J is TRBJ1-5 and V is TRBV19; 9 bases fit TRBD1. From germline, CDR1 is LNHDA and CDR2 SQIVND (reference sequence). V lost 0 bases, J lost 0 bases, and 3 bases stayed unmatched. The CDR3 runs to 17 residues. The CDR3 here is CASSIEGTGISNQPQHF. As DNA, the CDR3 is TGTGCCAGTAGTATAGAAGGGACAGGGATTAGCAATCAGCCCCAGCATTTT.

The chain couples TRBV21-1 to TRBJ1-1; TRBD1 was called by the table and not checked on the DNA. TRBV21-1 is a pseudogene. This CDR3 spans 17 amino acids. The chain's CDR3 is CASSKHQDRGVNTEAFF. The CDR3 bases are TGTGCCAGCAGCAAACATCAGGACAGAGGGGTGAACACTGAAGCTTTCTTT.

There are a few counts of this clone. The CDR3 sequence is CASSQDLGGNQPQHF. CDR3 sequence (DNA): TGTGCCAGCAGCCAAGATCTTGGGGGCAATCAGCCCCAGCATTTT. J is TRBJ1-5 and V is TRBV4-2, with D hard to call. Germline loops: CDR1 LGHNA, CDR2 YNFKEQ. CDR3 length equals 15 residues. With 0 bases removed from V and 2 bases from J, the gap between germline ends came to 8 bases.

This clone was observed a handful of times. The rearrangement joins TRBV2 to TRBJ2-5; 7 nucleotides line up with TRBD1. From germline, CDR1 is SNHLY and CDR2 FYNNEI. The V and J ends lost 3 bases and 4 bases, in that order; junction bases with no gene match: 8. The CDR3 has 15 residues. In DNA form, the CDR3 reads TGTGCCAGCAGTGACGCGCGTAAGGGGGCAGAGACCCAGTACTTC. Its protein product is CASSDARKGAETQYF. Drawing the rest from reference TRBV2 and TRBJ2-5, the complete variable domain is EPEVTQTPSHQVTQMGQEVILRCVPISNHLYFYWYRQILGQKVEFLVSFYNNEISEKSEIFDDQFSVERPDGSNFTLKIRSTKLEDSAMYFCASSDARKGAETQYFGPGTRLLVL.

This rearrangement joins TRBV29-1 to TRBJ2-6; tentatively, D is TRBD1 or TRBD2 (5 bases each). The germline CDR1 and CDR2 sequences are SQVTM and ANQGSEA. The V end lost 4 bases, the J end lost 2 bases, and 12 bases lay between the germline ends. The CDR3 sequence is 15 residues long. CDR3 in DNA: TGCAGCGTTGGGTTGATGGGGGCTGGGGCCAACGTCCTGACTTTC. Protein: CSVGLMGAGANVLTF.

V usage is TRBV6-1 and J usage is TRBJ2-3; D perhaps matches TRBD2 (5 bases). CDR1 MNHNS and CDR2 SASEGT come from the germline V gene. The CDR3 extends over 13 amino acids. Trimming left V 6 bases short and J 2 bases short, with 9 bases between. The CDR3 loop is CASRARATDTQYF. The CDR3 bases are TGTGCCAGCAGGGCGAGGGCCACAGATACGCAGTATTTT.

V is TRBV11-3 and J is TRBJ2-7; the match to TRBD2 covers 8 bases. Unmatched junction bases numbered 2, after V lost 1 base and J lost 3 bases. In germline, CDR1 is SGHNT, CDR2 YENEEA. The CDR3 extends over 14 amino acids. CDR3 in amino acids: CASSLGGGNYEQYF. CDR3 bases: TGTGCCAGCAGCTTAGGCGGGGGGAACTACGAGCAGTACTTC.